What follows are 18 T cell receptor beta chains derived from one specimen sequenced in a study of shared clonotypes between healthy human individuals. The assay was immunoSEQ multiplex PCR, and TCRdb's table has in-frame clones only and misses some. Here the sample spans over a million clones, about 98.5% being singletons. The specimen sequenced was naive CD4+ T cells sorted from blood. This sample's subset: CD45RA+ positively selected. Receptors were obtained from a man aged 25-45 years in good health.

V usage is TRBV28 and J usage is TRBJ2-5; 7 bases are a match to TRBD1. The junction had 8 bases not matched to a gene; V was cut back by 9 bases and J by 1 base. Germline V gene sequence: CDR1 MDHEN, CDR2 SYDVKM. The CDR3 length is 14 residues. The CDR3 DNA follows: TGTGCCAGTGGGGGCCGGGACAGCCAAGAGACCCAGTACTTC. This translates into CASGGRDSQETQYF.

The CDR3: CASSMQGTDNQPQHF. For the CDR3, the DNA is TGTGCCAGTAGTATGCAAGGGACAGACAATCAGCCCCAGCATTTT. The chain has TRBV19 and TRBJ1-5; 7 nucleotides match TRBD1. J was trimmed by 3 bases and V by 3 bases; bases with no gene match: 5. This CDR3 has 15 residues. Looked up from germline, CDR1 is LNHDA and CDR2 is SQIVND (reference sequence).

This chain uses TRBV11-2 with TRBJ2-1, with 8 nucleotides matching TRBD2. The germline V gene encodes CDR1 SGHAT and CDR2 FQNNGV. This CDR3 contains 15 residues. V trimming: 5 bases; J trimming: 6 bases; junction bases outside the gene matches: 9. The CDR3 bases are TGTGCCAGCAGCCCCGGGACTAGAGTATCCAATGAGCAGTTCTTC. This gives the protein CASSPGTRVSNEQFF.

DNA of the CDR3: TGCGCCAGCAGTCAGACAGACCAAGGGGGTAAACTGTTTTTT. It specifies CASSQTDQGGKLFF. The V and J genes are TRBV10-2 and TRBJ1-4, with D possibly matching TRBD1 (6 bases). Trimming cost V 5 bases and J 11 bases, with 18 bases left between them. Germline loops: CDR1 WSHSY, CDR2 SAAADI. This CDR3 spans 14 amino acids.

V is TRBV5-1 and J is TRBJ2-5; 10 nucleotides agree with TRBD1. This CDR3 contains 14 residues. After removal of 4 bases from V and 4 bases from J, the junction contained 4 bases not matched to a gene. Germline CDR1 reads SGHRS; CDR2 reads YFSETQ. The CDR3 coding sequence is TGCGCCAGCAGCCCCGGACAGGGGGTAGAGACCCAGTACTTC. Protein: CASSPGQGVETQYF.

The J gene is TRBJ2-7, the V gene TRBV5-4; D is perhaps TRBD1 or TRBD2 (5 bases each). Germline CDR1 SGHNT, CDR2 YYREEE (reference sequence). The V end lost 1 base, the J end lost 0 bases, and 11 bases lay between the germline ends. The CDR3 has 15 residues. The CDR3 loop reads CASSLWGGRSYEQYF. Written as DNA, the CDR3 is TGTGCCAGCAGCTTGTGGGGCGGGCGCTCCTACGAGCAGTACTTC.

About this clone: This CDR3 is also generated by other DNA sequences in the sample. The chain employs TRBV10-3 and TRBJ1-5, with TRBD1 matching 7 bases. The V and J ends lost 4 bases and 2 bases, in that order; junction bases with no gene match: 2. Germline V gives CDR1 ENHRY, CDR2 SYGVKD. The CDR3 consists of 14 residues. CDR3 sequence: CAISGQGGNQPQHF. CDR3 bases: TGTGCCATCAGTGGACAGGGTGGCAATCAGCCCCAGCATTTT.

The chain couples TRBV25-1 to TRBJ2-1, with 7 nucleotides matching TRBD2. The CDR3 totals 14 residues. V lost 5 bases and J lost 6; bases outside the gene matches: 7. From germline, CDR1 is MGHDK and CDR2 SYGVNS. DNA for the CDR3: TGTGCCAGCAGTCGAAGGACTAGGAGCAATGAGCAGTTCTTC. Translation: CASSRRTRSNEQFF.

This clone was observed a single time. The CDR3 nucleotides read TGTGCCAGCAGTGAAGTGGGCGGGACGAACACCGGGGAGCTGTTTTTT. It is translated as CASSEVGGTNTGELFF. The chain combines TRBV2 with TRBJ2-2; D may be TRBD2 (6 bases). Germline values: CDR1 SNHLY, CDR2 FYNNEI. V was trimmed by 1 base and J by 0 bases, leaving 9 bases between them. This CDR3 has 16 residues.

This clone appeared once. The chain links TRBV5-6 to TRBJ2-5; 13 bases line up with TRBD2. Germline trimming cut 5 bases from V and 5 bases from J; bases unmatched to any gene: 6. Germline CDR1 reads SGHDT; CDR2 reads YYEEEE. This CDR3 is 15 amino acids long. The CDR3 is CASSSGLAGVETQYF. In DNA form, the CDR3 reads TGTGCCAGCAGTTCCGGACTAGCGGGAGTGGAGACCCAGTACTTC. Using reference TRBV5-6 and TRBJ2-5 for the parts outside the CDR3, the full variable domain is DAGVTQSPTHLIKTRGQQVTLRCSPKSGHDTVSWYQQALGQGPQFIFQYYEEEERQRGNFPDRFSGHQFPNYSSELNVNALLLGDSALYLCASSSGLAGVETQYFGPGTRLLVL.

This rearrangement joins TRBV6-5 to TRBJ2-1; 12 nucleotides line up with TRBD1. Germline trimming cut 2 bases from V and 12 bases from J; bases unmatched to any gene: 8. In germline, CDR1 is MNHEY, CDR2 SVGAGI. The CDR3 loop spans 15 amino acids. The CDR3 sequence: CASSYGTGGGRGQFF. CDR3 bases: TGTGCCAGCAGTTACGGGACAGGGGGCGGAAGGGGGCAGTTCTTC.

The rearrangement joins TRBV30 to TRBJ1-5, with D possibly matching TRBD1 (5 bases). The germline V gene encodes CDR1 GTSNPN and CDR2 SVGIG (reference sequence). There are 15 residues in the CDR3. V was shortened by 4 bases and J by 2 bases, with 15 bases between the two germline ends. The CDR3: CAWTTGRGGNQPQHF. The CDR3 nucleotides are TGTGCCTGGACCACGGGGAGGGGTGGCAATCAGCCCCAGCATTTT.

This sequence joins TRBV7-2 and TRBJ2-7, with 10 bases matching TRBD2. Germline V CDR1 and CDR2: SGHTA, FQGNSA. After removal of 1 base from V and 0 bases from J, the junction contained 3 bases not matched to a gene. There are 16 residues in the CDR3. Here the CDR3 reads CASSLDGTSASYEQYF. Here the CDR3 DNA reads TGTGCCAGCAGCTTAGATGGGACTAGCGCCTCCTACGAGCAGTACTTC.

This chain links TRBV5-6 with TRBJ2-7; the D is unclear. The CDR3 has 17 amino acids. In germline, CDR1 is SGHDT, CDR2 YYEEEE. The V and J ends lost 4 bases and 3 bases respectively, with 23 bases between them. In DNA form, the CDR3 reads TGTGCCAGCAGCGACGGTGGGCGGCGTTGGTCTGACTACGAGCAGTACTTC. Protein: CASSDGGRRWSDYEQYF.

The rearrangement uses TRBV19 and TRBJ2-7; no reliable D call. Trimming cost V 1 base and J 0 bases, with 10 bases left between them. Germline V gene sequence: CDR1 LNHDA, CDR2 SQIVND (reference sequence). The CDR3 runs 15 residues. DNA of the CDR3: TGTGCCAGTAGTATAGGCGACTTTAGCTCCTACGAGCAGTACTTC. Protein: CASSIGDFSSYEQYF.

This chain links TRBV7-9 with TRBJ2-7; D is possibly TRBD2 (6 bases). Germline CDR1 and CDR2: SEHNR and FQNEAQ (reference sequence). The V end lost 0 bases, the J end lost 0 bases, and 12 bases lay between the germline ends. CDR3 length: 16 amino acids. The CDR3 region has the DNA TGTGCCAGCAGCTTAGCGGCGGGGCCTTCCTCCTACGAGCAGTACTTC. Translation gives CASSLAAGPSSYEQYF.

The V gene is TRBV6-5, the J gene TRBJ1-5; TRBD1 matches 7 bases. After removal of 7 bases from V and 6 bases from J, the junction contained 12 bases not matched to a gene. The germline CDR1 and CDR2 sequences are MNHEY and SVGAGI. The CDR3 consists of 15 residues. The CDR3 reads CASTSQSGGGQPQHF. In nucleotides, the CDR3 is TGTGCCAGCACCTCCCAGTCAGGGGGTGGTCAGCCCCAGCATTTT.

This rearrangement joins TRBV5-6 to TRBJ1-4, with 9 bases identical to TRBD1. The trim removed 4 bases at V and 3 bases at J, leaving 7 bases unmatched. The CDR3 extends over 16 amino acids. Per the germline V gene, CDR1 is SGHDT and CDR2 is YYEEEE. CDR3 region: CASSPGQGWANEKLFF. The CDR3 DNA follows: TGTGCCAGCAGCCCCGGACAGGGGTGGGCTAATGAAAAACTGTTTTTT.